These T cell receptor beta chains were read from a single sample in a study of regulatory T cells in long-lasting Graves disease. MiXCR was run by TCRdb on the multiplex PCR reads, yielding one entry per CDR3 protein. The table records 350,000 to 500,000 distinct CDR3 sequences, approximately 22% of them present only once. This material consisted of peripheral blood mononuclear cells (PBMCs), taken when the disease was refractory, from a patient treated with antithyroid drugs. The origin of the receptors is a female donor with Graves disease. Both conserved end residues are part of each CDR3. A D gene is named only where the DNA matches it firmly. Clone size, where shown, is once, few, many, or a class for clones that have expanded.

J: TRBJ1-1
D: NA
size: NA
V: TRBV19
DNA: TGTGCCAGTAGGCCCAATTCAGGGGTCAACACTGAAGCTTTCTTT
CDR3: CASRPNSGVNTEAFF

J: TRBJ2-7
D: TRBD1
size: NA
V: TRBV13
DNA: TGTGCCAGCAGCTACAGGACAGGTCGCGGCGAGCAGTACTTC
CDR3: CASSYRTGRGEQYF

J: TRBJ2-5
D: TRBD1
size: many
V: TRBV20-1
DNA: TGCAGTGCTCGGTCGGACAGGACTCAAGAGACCCAGTACTTC
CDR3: CSARSDRTQETQYF

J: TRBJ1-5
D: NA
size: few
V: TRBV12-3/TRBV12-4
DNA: TGTGCCAGCACCTCAACCCTGGGCAGGGAAAGCAATCAGCCCCAGCATTTT
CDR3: CASTSTLGRESNQPQHF

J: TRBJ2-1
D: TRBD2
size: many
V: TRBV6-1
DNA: TGTGCCAGCAGTGATCGGACTAGCGGTATCAATGAGCAGTTCTTC
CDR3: CASSDRTSGINEQFF

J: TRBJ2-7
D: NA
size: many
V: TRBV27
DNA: TGTGCCAGCAGTTTGTCCGGGACCCTGGGCTACGAGCAGTACTTC
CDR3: CASSLSGTLGYEQYF

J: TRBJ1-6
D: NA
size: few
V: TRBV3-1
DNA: TGTGCCAGCAGCTACTCCCCGGGCGGGTCGGGCTCACCCCTCCACTTT
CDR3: CASSYSPGGSGSPLHF

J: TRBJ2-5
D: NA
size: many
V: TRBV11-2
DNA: TGTGCCAGCAGCTTATCAACGGAACAAGAGACCCAGTACTTC
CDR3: CASSLSTEQETQYF

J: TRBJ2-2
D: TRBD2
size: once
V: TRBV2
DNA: TGTGCCAGCAGTGAAGCTAAACTAGCGGGAGCCAACGGGGAGCTGTTTTTT
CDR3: CASSEAKLAGANGELFF

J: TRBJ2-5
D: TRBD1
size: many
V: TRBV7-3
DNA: TGTGCCAGCAGCATCCACGGGACAGAAGAGACCCAGTACTTC
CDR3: CASSIHGTEETQYF

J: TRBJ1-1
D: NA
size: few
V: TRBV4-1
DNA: TGCGCCAGCAGCCAAGCGGAGTCGGGGTATGAAGCTTTCTTT
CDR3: CASSQAESGYEAFF

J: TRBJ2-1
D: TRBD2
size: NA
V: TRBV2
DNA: TGTGCCAGCAGTCCCCTAGCGGGACTCTACAATGAGCAGTTCTTC
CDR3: CASSPLAGLYNEQFF

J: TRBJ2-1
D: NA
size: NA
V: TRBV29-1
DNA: TGCAGCGTTGACAGGCTCGGAGGGGGTGAGCAGTTCTTC
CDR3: CSVDRLGGGEQFF

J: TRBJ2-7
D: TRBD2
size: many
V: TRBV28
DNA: TGTGCCAGCAGTCTAGCGGGGACTAGCGGGACCTACGAGCAGTACTTC
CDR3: CASSLAGTSGTYEQYF

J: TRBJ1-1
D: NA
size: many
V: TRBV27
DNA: TGTGCCAGCAGTACAGGGTCCCGTGAAGCTTTCTTT
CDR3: CASSTGSREAFF

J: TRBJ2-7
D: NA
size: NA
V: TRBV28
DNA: TGTGCCAGCAGTTTAGGTAGCGGCTACGAGCAGTGCTTC
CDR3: CASSLGSGYEQCF

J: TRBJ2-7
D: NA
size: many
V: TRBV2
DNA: TGTGCCAGCAGTGAAAGACTCCTGTGGAACGAGCAGTACTTC
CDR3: CASSERLLWNEQYF

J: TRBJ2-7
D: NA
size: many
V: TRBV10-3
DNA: TGTGCCATCAGTGAACAAGGGACTCAATACGAGCAGTACTTC
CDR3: CAISEQGTQYEQYF

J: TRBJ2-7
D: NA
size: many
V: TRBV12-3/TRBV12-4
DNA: TGTGCCAGCAGTTTTAGCGAGCCCAGGAACGAGCAGTACTTC
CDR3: CASSFSEPRNEQYF

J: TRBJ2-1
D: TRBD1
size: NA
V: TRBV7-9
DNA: TGTGCCAGCAGCTTAGCGCTGGGACAGGGGAAAAATGAGCAGTTCTTC
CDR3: CASSLALGQGKNEQFF

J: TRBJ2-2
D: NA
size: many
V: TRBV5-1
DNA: TGCGCCAGCAGCTCGAGGGCCGGGAACACCGGGGAGCTGTTTTTT
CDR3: CASSSRAGNTGELFF

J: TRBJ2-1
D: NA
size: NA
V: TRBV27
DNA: TGTGCCAGCAGTTGGGATCAGGGAAATCACAATGAGCAGTTCTTC
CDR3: CASSWDQGNHNEQFF

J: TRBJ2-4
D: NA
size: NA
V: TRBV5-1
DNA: TGCGCCAGCACCCCTGACAGCCCAAACATTCAGTACTTC
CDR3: CASTPDSPNIQYF

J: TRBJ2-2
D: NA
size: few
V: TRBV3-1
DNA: TGTGCCAGCAGCCAAGTACTGGGGGGCGCGGAGGACACCGGGGAGCTGTTTTTT
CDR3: CASSQVLGGAEDTGELFF

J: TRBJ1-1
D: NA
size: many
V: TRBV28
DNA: TGTGCCAGCAGCCCGCCGGGGAGCGTTGAAGCTTTCTTT
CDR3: CASSPPGSVEAFF

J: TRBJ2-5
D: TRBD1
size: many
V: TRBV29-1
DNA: TGCAGCGCCGTGGACAGGGAGAGAGGAGAGACCCAGTACTTC
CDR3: CSAVDRERGETQYF

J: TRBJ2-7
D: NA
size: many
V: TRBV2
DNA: TGTGCCAGCAGTGAGTCCCGGGCGGACTCCTCCTACGAGCAGTACTTC
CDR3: CASSESRADSSYEQYF

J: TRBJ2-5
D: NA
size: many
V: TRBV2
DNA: TGTGCCAGCAGGGGTAGGGGTTCGGAGACCCAGTACTTC
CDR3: CASRGRGSETQYF

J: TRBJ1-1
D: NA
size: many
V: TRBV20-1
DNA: TGCAGTGCGCCCACGGGTGACACTGAAGCTTTCTTT
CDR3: CSAPTGDTEAFF

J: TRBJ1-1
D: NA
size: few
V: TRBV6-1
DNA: TGTGCCAGCGTCAGGAGAATGAACACTGAAGCTTTCTTT
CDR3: CASVRRMNTEAFF

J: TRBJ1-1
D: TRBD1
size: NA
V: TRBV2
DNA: TGTGCCAGCAGTGACCGGGGGACAGGTATGGCGAACACTGAAGCTTTCTTT
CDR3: CASSDRGTGMANTEAFF

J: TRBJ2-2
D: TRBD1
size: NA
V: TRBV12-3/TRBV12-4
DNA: TGTGCCAGCAGCCTGACAGGGGTCGACACCGGGGAGCTGTTTTTT
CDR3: CASSLTGVDTGELFF

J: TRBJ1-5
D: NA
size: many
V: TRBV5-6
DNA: TGTGCCAGCAGTCAAGGGGAGGGGCATCAGCCCCAGCATTTT
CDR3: CASSQGEGHQPQHF